The TCR beta chain under discussion was sequenced for a study of graft-versus-host responses after intestinal transplantation. Method: immunoSEQ multiplex PCR; TCRdb's copy keeps in-frame clones and lacks some. Seen here are tens of thousands of clones, 85% to 95% observed once, and the top ten hold just over 0.7%. A note on this clone: The target antigen is unknown.

Study-wide results and limits: Among circulating GvH clones, peak levels were associated with early post-transplant declines in HvG clones.

V lost 3 bases, J lost 2 bases, and 11 bases lay in between. The V gene's germline CDR1 is SGHRS and CDR2 YFSETQ. This CDR3 is built from 14 residues. The receptor was derived from a human patient who received an intestinal transplant, so some T cells may come from the graft donor. Sequenced here: PBMCs, sampled 66 days after intestinal transplant. The chain uses TRBV5-1 and TRBJ1-1, with D perhaps TRBD1 (5 bases). The CDR3 sequence: CASSSYGQNTEAFF. CDR3 coding DNA: TGCGCCAGCAGCTCGTACGGACAAAACACTGAAGCTTTCTTT. Combining the CDR3 with reference TRBV5-1 and TRBJ1-1 gives the whole variable domain KAGVTQTPRYLIKTRGQQVTLSCSPISGHRSVSWYQQTPGQGLQFLFEYFSETQRNKGNFPGRFSGRQFSNSRSEMNVSTLELGDSALYLCASSSYGQNTEAFFGQGTRLTVV.